This section outlines one T cell receptor (beta chain) sequence together with its context. The antigen is not known. This specimen comes from a study of PD-1 blockade in classical Hodgkin lymphoma. Study-wide points: TCR diversity in CD4+, not CD8+, cells rose significantly by C4D1.

This CDR3 spans 14 amino acids. Germline V CDR1 and CDR2: SGDLS, YYNGEE. Between the trimmed V and J ends, which lost 4 bases and 5 bases, there was a span of 15 bases. All the patients suffered relapse after autologous stem cell transplantation, and brentuximab vedotin exposure differed. This table comes from immunoSEQ multiplex PCR, and its TCRdb copy is limited to in-frame clones, with some not included. The sample lists 40,000 to 50,000 clones, about 77% occurring once. The specimen was peripheral blood mononuclear cells (PBMCs), collected at baseline. V and J are TRBV9 and TRBJ2-5; no definite D call. The TCR sequence derives from a human donor with classical Hodgkin lymphoma. The DNA for the CDR3 is TGTGCCAGCAGCTTATATAGGGTTCTGGAGACCCAGTACTTC. It translates to CASSLYRVLETQYF.